What follows are 16 T cell receptor beta chains derived from one specimen sequenced in a study of cytomegalovirus exposure and HLA in healthy donors. The PCR ran on 60 Vbeta and 13 Jbeta primers. Here immunoSEQ multiplex PCR was the method, and the copy in TCRdb shows in-frame clones only, minus some. Of some 200,000 clones in the sample, roughly 88% were seen once. The sample comprised PBMCs. Receptors originate from a boy younger than 10 in good health and CMV-seronegative.

The chain couples TRBV14 to TRBJ2-5; possible D gene TRBD1, 5 bases. The length of the CDR3 is 14 residues. Germline CDR1 reads SGHDN; CDR2 reads FVKESK. Trimming cost V 0 bases and J 10 bases, with 15 bases left between them. The chain's CDR3 is CASSQEGRARDQYF. CDR3 nucleotide sequence: TGTGCCAGCAGCCAAGAAGGCAGGGCTCGCGACCAGTACTTC.

The chain joins TRBV11-2 to TRBJ1-2; possibly TRBD1 for D (5 bases). The CDR3 totals 13 residues. The germline V gene encodes CDR1 SGHAT and CDR2 FQNNGV. V was trimmed by 3 bases and J by 3 bases, leaving 8 bases between them. CDR3 DNA sequence: TGTGCCAGCAGCTTGGGCAGGGACTATGGCTACACCTTC. It codes for CASSLGRDYGYTF.

V gene TRBV27 combines with J gene TRBJ1-4, with a possible D match to TRBD1 (6 bases). CDR1 MNHEY and CDR2 SMNVEV come from the germline V gene (reference sequence). Between the trimmed V and J ends, which lost 5 bases and 8 bases, there was a span of 15 bases. The CDR3 has 14 amino acids. The CDR3 DNA reads TGTGCCAGCAGTACGGGGGGCCCGGGGGAAAAACTGTTTTTT. Translating it yields CASSTGGPGEKLFF.

This chain joins TRBV6-1 and TRBJ1-2, with D unclear. Deletions cut 7 bases from V and 4 bases from J, with 13 bases between. The CDR3 contains 13 residues. Germline CDR1 MNHNS, CDR2 SASEGT. Written as DNA, the CDR3 is TGTGCCAGCACCTACGGGTCTGTCTATGGCTACACCTTC. It translates to CASTYGSVYGYTF.

This chain links TRBV2 with TRBJ2-5, with 7 positions matching TRBD2. J was trimmed by 5 bases and V by 7 bases; bases with no gene match: 13. The germline CDR1 and CDR2 sequences are SNHLY and FYNNEI. CDR3 length: 15 residues. CDR3 amino acids: CASTGGTGEEETQYF. As DNA, the CDR3 is TGTGCCAGCACGGGGGGAACGGGAGAGGAGGAGACCCAGTACTTC.

This clone was counted only a few times. The CDR3 DNA reads TGTGCCAGCAGCTTGTACAGGGACATGAACACTGAAGCTTTCTTT. The encoded protein is CASSLYRDMNTEAFF. The V call is TRBV7-9, the J call TRBJ1-1; D might be TRBD1 (6 bases). Trimming left V 3 bases short and J 0 bases short, with 11 bases between. Germline V gene lookup returns CDR1 SEHNR and CDR2 FQNEAQ (reference sequence). The CDR3 is 15 amino acids. Full variable domain (outside the CDR3, taken from reference TRBV7-9 and TRBJ1-1): DTGVSQNPRHKITKRGQNVTFRCDPISEHNRLYWYRQTLGQGPEFLTYFQNEAQLEKSRLLSDRFSAERPKGSFSTLEIQRTEQGDSAMYLCASSLYRDMNTEAFFGQGTRLTVV.

This chain joins TRBV6-6 and TRBJ2-7; D not certain. This CDR3 is built from 13 residues. CDR1 MNHNY and CDR2 SVGAGI come from the germline V gene (reference sequence). Trimming left V 0 bases short and J 2 bases short, with 5 bases between. The CDR3 nucleotides are TGTGCCAGCAGTTACTCGGGCCCCTACGAGCAGTACTTC. Translating gives CASSYSGPYEQYF.

The chain recombines TRBV15 with TRBJ2-6, with no clear D. Germline CDR1 LNHNV, CDR2 YYDKDF (reference sequence). V was clipped by 6 bases and J by 0 bases, with 12 bases between them. This CDR3 contains 16 residues. For the CDR3, the DNA is TGTGCCACCAGAGATCCCTGGGCCTCTGGGGCCAACGTCCTGACTTTC. Translated: CATRDPWASGANVLTF.

This chain links TRBV30 with TRBJ1-2; 8 bases fit TRBD1. Trimming took 1 base from V and 6 from J; bases not matched to a gene: 4. The CDR3 consists of 13 residues. CDR1 is GTSNPN and CDR2 is SVGIG in the germline V gene (reference sequence). Here the CDR3 DNA reads TGTGCCTGGAGTGATGCAGGGGGCGATGGCTACACCTTC. As protein: CAWSDAGGDGYTF.

The genes are TRBV6-4 and TRBJ2-2; D possibly corresponds to TRBD1 (5 bases). CDR3 length equals 13 residues. Trimming took 4 bases from V and 4 from J, leaving 7 bases between them. Germline lookup yields CDR1 MRHNA and CDR2 SNTAGT. This chain's CDR3 is CASSAQGTGELFF. For the CDR3, the DNA is TGTGCCAGCAGTGCCCAGGGCACCGGGGAGCTGTTTTTT.

The chain carries TRBV19 and TRBJ1-2, with 9 bases identical to TRBD1. This CDR3 has 16 amino acids. The V and J ends lost 1 base and 2 bases, in that order; junction bases with no gene match: 5. Germline lookup yields CDR1 LNHDA and CDR2 SQIVND (reference sequence). CDR3 in amino acids: CASSIVPGQGNYGYTF. The CDR3 DNA reads TGTGCCAGTAGTATAGTACCCGGACAGGGGAACTATGGCTACACCTTC.

This chain connects TRBV5-8 to TRBJ2-5; 8 nucleotides match TRBD1. V dropped 0 bases and J dropped 5; count of bases not matched to a gene: 9. The CDR3 consists of 16 residues. Germline V gene lookup returns CDR1 SGHTS and CDR2 YDEGEE. The CDR3 DNA reads as TGTGCCAGCAGCTTGGGTCAGGGGGCCAGGTCGGAGACCCAGTACTTC. Translating gives CASSLGQGARSETQYF. Together with reference TRBV5-8 and TRBJ2-5, the CDR3 gives the full variable domain: EAGVTQSPTHLIKTRGQQATLRCSPISGHTSVYWYQQALGLGLQFLLWYDEGEERNRGNFPPRFSGRQFPNYSSELNVNALELEDSALYLCASSLGQGARSETQYFGPGTRLLVL.

The V and J genes are TRBV27 and TRBJ2-7; TRBD2 matches at 10 bases. The CDR3 is 15 amino acids. Germline lookup yields CDR1 MNHEY and CDR2 SMNVEV (reference sequence). V gave up 5 bases and J gave up 5 bases; unmatched junction bases: 9. The CDR3 DNA sequence: TGTGCCAGCAGTCGCTCCGGGACTAGCGCTGACGAGCAGTACTTC. Translation gives CASSRSGTSADEQYF.

The V gene is TRBV9, the J gene TRBJ1-5; TRBD1 might be the D (6 bases). Trimming took off 0 bases at V and 4 bases at J, with 8 bases between the two ends. The CDR3 extends over 14 amino acids. Germline V lookup: CDR1 SGDLS, CDR2 YYNGEE. Here the CDR3 DNA reads TGTGCCAGCAGCGTAGGGGACAAGAATCAGCCCCAGCATTTT. The encoded protein is CASSVGDKNQPQHF.

The chain links TRBV5-4 to TRBJ2-1, with 14 bases matching TRBD2. Germline V gene sequence: CDR1 SGHNT, CDR2 YYREEE (reference sequence). The trim removed 4 bases at V and 15 bases at J, leaving 15 bases unmatched. This CDR3 has 16 amino acids. Here the CDR3 DNA reads TGTGCCAGCAGCACGGGGACTAGCGGGAGTTTTGAGGGTCGGTTCTTC. Protein: CASSTGTSGSFEGRFF.

The chain has TRBV5-1 and TRBJ2-3; 9 nucleotides match TRBD2. The V gene end was trimmed by 2 bases and the J gene end by 2 bases; junction bases not matched to a gene: 6. Germline V gene data show CDR1 as SGHRS and CDR2 as YFSETQ. The CDR3 is 16 amino acids. CDR3 loop: CASSFRLAGITDTQYF. CDR3 nucleotide sequence: TGCGCCAGCAGCTTCCGGCTAGCGGGGATCACAGATACGCAGTATTTT. Combining the CDR3 with reference TRBV5-1 and TRBJ2-3 gives the whole variable domain KAGVTQTPRYLIKTRGQQVTLSCSPISGHRSVSWYQQTPGQGLQFLFEYFSETQRNKGNFPGRFSGRQFSNSRSEMNVSTLELGDSALYLCASSFRLAGITDTQYFGPGTRLTVL.